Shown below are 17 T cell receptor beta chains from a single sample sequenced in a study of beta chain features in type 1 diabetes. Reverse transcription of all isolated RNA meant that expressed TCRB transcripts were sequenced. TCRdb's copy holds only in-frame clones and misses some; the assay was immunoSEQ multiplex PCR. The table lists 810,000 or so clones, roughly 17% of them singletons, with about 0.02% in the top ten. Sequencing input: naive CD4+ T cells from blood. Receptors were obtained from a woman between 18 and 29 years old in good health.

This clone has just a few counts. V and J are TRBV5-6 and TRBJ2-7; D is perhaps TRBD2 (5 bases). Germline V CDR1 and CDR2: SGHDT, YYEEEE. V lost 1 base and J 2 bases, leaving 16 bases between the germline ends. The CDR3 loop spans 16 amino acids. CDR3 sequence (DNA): TGTGCCAGCAGCTTGAGAGCGTACTGGGGAGCCTACGAGCAGTACTTC. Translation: CASSLRAYWGAYEQYF.

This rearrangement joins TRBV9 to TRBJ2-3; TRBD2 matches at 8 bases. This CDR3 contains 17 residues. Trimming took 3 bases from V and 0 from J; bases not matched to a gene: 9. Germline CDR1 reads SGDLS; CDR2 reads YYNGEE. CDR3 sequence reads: CASSAGGTSASTDTQYF. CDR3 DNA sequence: TGTGCCAGCAGCGCGGGGGGGACTAGTGCTAGCACAGATACGCAGTATTTT.

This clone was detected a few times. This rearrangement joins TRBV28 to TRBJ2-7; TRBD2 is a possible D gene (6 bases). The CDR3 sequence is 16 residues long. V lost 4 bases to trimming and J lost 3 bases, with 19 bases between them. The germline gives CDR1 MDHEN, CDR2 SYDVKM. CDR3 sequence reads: CASSSPPGGKGYEQYF. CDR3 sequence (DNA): TGTGCCAGCAGTTCCCCTCCCGGGGGTAAGGGCTACGAGCAGTACTTC. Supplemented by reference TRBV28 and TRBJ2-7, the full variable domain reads DVKVTQSSRYLVKRTGEKVFLECVQDMDHENMFWYRQDPGLGLRLIYFSYDVKMKEKGDIPEGYSVSREKKERFSLILESASTNQTSMYLCASSSPPGGKGYEQYFGPGTRLTVT.

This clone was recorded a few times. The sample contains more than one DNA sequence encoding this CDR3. The CDR3 nucleotides are TGTGCCAGCAGTTCCGGGACTAGCGGGACCTACGAGCAGTACTTC. Residues: CASSSGTSGTYEQYF. The gene calls are TRBV28 and TRBJ2-7; 13 bases match TRBD2. The CDR3 is 15 residues long. Germline V gene sequence: CDR1 MDHEN, CDR2 SYDVKM. The J segment lost 2 bases and the V segment lost 4 bases, leaving 2 bases of the junction unmatched.

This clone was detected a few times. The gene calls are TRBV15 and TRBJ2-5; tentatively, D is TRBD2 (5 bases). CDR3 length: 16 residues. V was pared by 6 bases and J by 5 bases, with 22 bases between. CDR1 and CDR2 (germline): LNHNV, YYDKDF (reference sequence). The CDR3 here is CATRSSRGSALETQYF. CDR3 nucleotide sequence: TGTGCCACCAGGAGCAGCCGAGGGTCAGCTTTGGAGACCCAGTACTTC.

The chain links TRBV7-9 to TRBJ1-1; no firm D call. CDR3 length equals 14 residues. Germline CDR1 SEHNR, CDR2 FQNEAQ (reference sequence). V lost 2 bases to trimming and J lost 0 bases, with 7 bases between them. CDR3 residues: CASSLTRLNTEAFF. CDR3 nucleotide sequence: TGTGCCAGCAGCTTAACACGGTTGAACACTGAAGCTTTCTTT.

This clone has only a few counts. The CDR3 nucleotides read TGTGCCAGCTCTTCCGGGAGCGGGATTTCCTACGAGCAGTACTTC. This codes for CASSSGSGISYEQYF. The chain couples TRBV18 to TRBJ2-7; 7 nucleotides align to TRBD2. V gave up 6 bases and J gave up 1 base; unmatched junction bases: 9. From germline, CDR1 is KGHSH and CDR2 LQKENI. This CDR3 has 15 residues.

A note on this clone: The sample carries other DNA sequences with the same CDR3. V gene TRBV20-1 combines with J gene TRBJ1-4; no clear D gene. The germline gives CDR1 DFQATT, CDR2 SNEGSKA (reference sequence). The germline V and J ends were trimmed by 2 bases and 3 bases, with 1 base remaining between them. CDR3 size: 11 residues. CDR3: CSARSNEKLFF. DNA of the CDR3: TGCAGTGCTAGATCTAATGAAAAACTGTTTTTT.

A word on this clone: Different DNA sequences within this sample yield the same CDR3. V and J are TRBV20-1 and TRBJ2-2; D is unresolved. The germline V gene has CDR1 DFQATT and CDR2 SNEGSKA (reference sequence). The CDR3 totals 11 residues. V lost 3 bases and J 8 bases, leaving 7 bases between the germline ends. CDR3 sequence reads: CSASRGGELFF. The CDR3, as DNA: TGCAGTGCTAGTCGTGGAGGGGAGCTGTTTTTT.

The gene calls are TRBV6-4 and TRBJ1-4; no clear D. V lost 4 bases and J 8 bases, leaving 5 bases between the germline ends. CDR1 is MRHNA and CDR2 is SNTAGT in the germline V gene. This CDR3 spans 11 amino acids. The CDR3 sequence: CASSGPEKLFF. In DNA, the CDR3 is TGTGCCAGCAGTGGGCCCGAAAAACTGTTTTTT.

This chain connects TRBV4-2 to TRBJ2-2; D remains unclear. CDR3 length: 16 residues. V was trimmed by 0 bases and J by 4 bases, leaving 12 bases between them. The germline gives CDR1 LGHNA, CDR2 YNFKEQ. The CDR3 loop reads CASSQDRTGRTGELFF. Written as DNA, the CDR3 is TGTGCCAGCAGCCAAGATCGAACGGGCCGCACCGGGGAGCTGTTTTTT.

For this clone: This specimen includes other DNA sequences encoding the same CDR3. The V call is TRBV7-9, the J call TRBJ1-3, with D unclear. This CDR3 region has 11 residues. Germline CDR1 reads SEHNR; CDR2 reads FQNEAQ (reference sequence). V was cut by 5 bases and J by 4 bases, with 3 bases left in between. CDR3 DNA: TGTGCCAGCAGCCGAGGAAACACCATATATTTT. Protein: CASSRGNTIYF. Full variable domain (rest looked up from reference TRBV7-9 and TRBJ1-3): DTGVSQNPRHKITKRGQNVTFRCDPISEHNRLYWYRQTLGQGPEFLTYFQNEAQLEKSRLLSDRFSAERPKGSFSTLEIQRTEQGDSAMYLCASSRGNTIYFGEGSWLTVV.

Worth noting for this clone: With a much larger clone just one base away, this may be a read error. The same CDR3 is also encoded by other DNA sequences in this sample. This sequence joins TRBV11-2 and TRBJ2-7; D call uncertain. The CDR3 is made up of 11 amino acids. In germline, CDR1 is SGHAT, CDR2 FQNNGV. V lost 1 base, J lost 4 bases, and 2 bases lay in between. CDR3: CASSLAYEQYF. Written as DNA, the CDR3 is TGTGCCAGCAGCTTAGCTTACGAGCAGTACTTC.

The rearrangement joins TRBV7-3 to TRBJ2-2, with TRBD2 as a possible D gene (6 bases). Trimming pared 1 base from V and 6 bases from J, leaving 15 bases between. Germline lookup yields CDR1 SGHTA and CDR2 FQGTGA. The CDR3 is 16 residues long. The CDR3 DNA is TGTGCCAGCAGCTTAAGTGTGACTAGGTCCCCCGGGGAGCTGTTTTTT. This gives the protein CASSLSVTRSPGELFF.

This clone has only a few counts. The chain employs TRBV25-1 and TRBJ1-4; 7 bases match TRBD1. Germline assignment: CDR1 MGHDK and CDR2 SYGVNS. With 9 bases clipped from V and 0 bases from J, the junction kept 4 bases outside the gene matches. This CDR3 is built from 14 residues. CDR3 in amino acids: CASIGTATNEKLFF. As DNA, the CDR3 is TGTGCCAGTATAGGGACAGCAACTAATGAAAAACTGTTTTTT.

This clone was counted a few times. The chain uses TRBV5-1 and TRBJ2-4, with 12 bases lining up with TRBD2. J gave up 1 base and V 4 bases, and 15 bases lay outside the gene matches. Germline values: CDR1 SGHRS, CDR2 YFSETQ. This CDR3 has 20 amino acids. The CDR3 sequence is CASSGSGLAGIGSAKNIQYF. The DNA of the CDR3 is TGCGCCAGCAGCGGATCCGGACTAGCGGGAATCGGTTCGGCCAAAAACATTCAGTACTTC.

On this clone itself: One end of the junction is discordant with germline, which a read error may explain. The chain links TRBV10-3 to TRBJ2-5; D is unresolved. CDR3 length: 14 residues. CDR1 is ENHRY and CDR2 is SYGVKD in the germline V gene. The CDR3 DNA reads TGTGCCATCAGAAGAACCACAGAACAAGAGACCAAGTACTTC. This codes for CAIRRTTEQETKYF.